This section outlines one TCR beta chain sequence together with its context. Which antigen it targets is not known. No clone much larger than this one lies a single base away; base qualities are absent. The sample belongs to a study of glioma-infiltrating T cells after dendritic cell vaccination (dated by TCRdb to 2016 to 2017). In terms of the full investigation: The cohort comprised around 15 glioblastoma patients from Phase I and II dendritic cell vaccination trials, 9 newly diagnosed and 6 with recurrent disease. Between about 2002 and 2013, the patients were given dendritic cell vaccination pulsed with autologous tumor lysate. To make the vaccine, monocyte-derived dendritic cells were cultured for 7 to 8 days with IL-4 and GM-CSF and then pulsed overnight with autologous tumor lysate. Patients received three intradermal dendritic cell vaccine injections at biweekly intervals in the arm below the axilla. In glioblastoma patients vaccinated with dendritic cells, deep sequencing of TCR beta CDR3 regions served to measure the amount of tumor-infiltrating lymphocytes and to compare repertoires between tumor and blood. Survival after dendritic cell vaccination was correlated with TCR sequencing metrics such as TIL content and the overlap between tumor and blood repertoires. Study-wide conclusions, independent of this receptor: The cohort was small and heterogeneous, only a few patients had full blood and tumor sets, and even fewer had initial-recurrent tumor pairs. The TCR overlap response model with three groups was called speculative and said to need prospective validation. TCR clonality showed no direct relationship with survival, which suggests that a diverse polyclonal response may matter. Higher estimated pretreatment TIL content predicted longer time to progression and overall survival after dendritic cell vaccination.

The CDR3 has 13 amino acids, counting the end cysteine and phenylalanine. The entry retains the CDR3 DNA only, 39 bases that are in frame from base 1. V is pared back by 7 bases and J by 0 bases, with 9 bases lying between the germline termini. The CDR1 and CDR2 encoded by the germline V gene are SNHLY and FYNNEI. The immunoSEQ assay amplified TCRB CDR3 regions from roughly 2.1 micrograms of genomic DNA, or from all available DNA when less than that amount was available. The multiplex PCR relied on 60 forward primers for TCR V beta segments and 13 reverse primers for J beta segments. To estimate reads per starting template, synthetic control templates were spiked into each sample at limiting dilution. Sequencing produced 87 bp reads on the Illumina HiSeq System. The paper's data handling went like this. To remove PCR and sequencing errors, closely related sequences were merged with a nearest neighbor algorithm. TCR overlap was measured as the percentage of unique tumor TCR beta sequences also present in the same patient's peripheral blood. Not all clones reach the TCRdb copy of this immuneACCESS table, which keeps in-frame sequences only. Checked studies attribute under half of the gap to unresolved V genes and leave the rest unexplained. The D gene and trimming were derived from the DNA, and the V and J assignments and clone size from that table. The sample includes about 73,000 clones, with more than 65% observed a single time. Roughly 2.2% of the sample goes to the ten largest clones.

Selection of patients required sufficient residual fresh-frozen tumor tissue and over two years of available survival data. Although molecular status otherwise differed among the glioblastoma patients, no patient had an isocitrate dehydrogenase mutation. PBMC were collected before vaccination, two weeks after the third vaccination, and at tumor progression if progression occurred. The Qiagen DNeasy Blood extraction Kit was used to extract genomic DNA. The TCR was taken from a human donor with glioblastoma. The sequence joins TRBV2 to TRBJ1-2, with the D segment identity uncertain. This sample comprised blood, obtained before dendritic cell vaccination. Read as DNA, the sequence is TGTGCCAGCACGTCAGTCCCTAACTATGGCTACACCTTC. Its protein product is CASTSVPNYGYTF.